A single sample gave rise to the 14 T cell receptor beta chains below, sequenced in a study of blood T cell repertoires in COVID-19. The method was immunoSEQ multiplex PCR; TCRdb's version includes in-frame clones alone and lacks a portion of them. The profile shows some 110,000 clones, roughly nine tenths of them singletons. Sequencing was performed on peripheral blood. The receptors stem from a man in his sixties or seventies who had recovered from COVID-19.

The chain couples TRBV29-1 to TRBJ1-1, with D unclear. The CDR3 totals 14 residues. V was cut by 4 bases and J by 5 bases, with 17 bases left in between. CDR1 and CDR2 (germline): SQVTM, ANQGSEA. The DNA for the CDR3 is TGCAGCGTTGTTGGCGGCCGGCGGGTTACTGAAGCTTTCTTT. Amino acid sequence: CSVVGGRRVTEAFF.

This clone came up once. The chain has TRBV28 and TRBJ2-7, with D tentatively TRBD2 (6 bases). Trimming stripped 2 bases from V and 4 bases from J, with 15 bases between. The CDR3 sequence is 15 residues long. The germline V gene encodes CDR1 MDHEN and CDR2 SYDVKM. The CDR3 coding sequence is TGTGCCAGCAGTTTAAGTCGCGGGAATTGGTACGAGCAGTACTTC. It translates to CASSLSRGNWYEQYF.

The genes are TRBV28 and TRBJ1-2, with D possibly TRBD1 on 6 matching bases. Looked up from germline, CDR1 is MDHEN and CDR2 is SYDVKM. This CDR3 is 14 amino acids long. Trimming removed 8 bases at V and 4 bases at J, with 17 bases between. Written as DNA, the CDR3 is TGTGCCAGCTCCTCGGGACAATTCTCCTATGGCTACACCTTC. Protein: CASSSGQFSYGYTF.

V and J are TRBV5-6 and TRBJ2-7; D may be TRBD1 (6 bases). The CDR3 spans 14 residues. Trimming cost V 1 base and J 6 bases, with 14 bases left between them. Germline V gene lookup returns CDR1 SGHDT and CDR2 YYEEEE. DNA for the CDR3: TGTGCCAGCAGCTTGCCAGGGGAATTCTCCGAGCAGTACTTC. Translated, it gives CASSLPGEFSEQYF.

The genes are TRBV19 and TRBJ2-1; 7 nucleotides agree with TRBD2. This CDR3 spans 16 amino acids. Trimming cost V 3 bases and J 8 bases; bases outside gene matches: 13. Germline assignment: CDR1 LNHDA and CDR2 SQIVND (reference sequence). CDR3 nucleotides: TGTGCCAGTAGTATGATGGGGGGAGGGCTAATCGATGAGCAGTTCTTC. It encodes CASSMMGGGLIDEQFF.

This chain joins TRBV2 and TRBJ1-1; 7 bases align to TRBD1. From germline, CDR1 is SNHLY and CDR2 FYNNEI. The CDR3 totals 13 residues. V gave up 4 bases and J gave up 7 bases; unmatched junction bases: 6. CDR3 sequence: CASSGVGGNEAFF. The CDR3 bases are TGTGCCAGCAGTGGAGTAGGGGGCAATGAAGCTTTCTTT.

This chain joins TRBV28 and TRBJ2-5; 8 bases fit TRBD1. The V and J ends lost 6 bases and 4 bases, in that order; junction bases with no gene match: 7. The CDR3 extends over 14 amino acids. CDR1 is MDHEN, CDR2 SYDVKM, per germline. The DNA for the CDR3 is TGTGCCAGCAGCGAGGACAGGGCAGGAGAGACCCAGTACTTC. Amino acid sequence: CASSEDRAGETQYF. The full variable domain, rest sourced from reference TRBV28 and TRBJ2-5, is DVKVTQSSRYLVKRTGEKVFLECVQDMDHENMFWYRQDPGLGLRLIYFSYDVKMKEKGDIPEGYSVSREKKERFSLILESASTNQTSMYLCASSEDRAGETQYFGPGTRLLVL.

CDR3 DNA sequence: TGTGCCACCAGTGTGGCCGAAGCTAATGAAAAACTGTTTTTT. Amino acid sequence: CATSVAEANEKLFF. The rearrangement uses TRBV24-1 and TRBJ1-4, with D unclear. V lost 5 bases to trimming and J lost 3 bases, with 9 bases between them. CDR1 is KGHDR and CDR2 is SFDVKD in the germline V gene. The CDR3 contains 14 residues.

The J gene is TRBJ2-7, the V gene TRBV6-1; 9 positions agree with TRBD1. This CDR3 comprises 15 residues. The junction had 4 bases not matched to a gene; V was cut back by 1 base and J by 3 bases. In germline, CDR1 is MNHNS, CDR2 SASEGT. CDR3 in amino acids: CASSEGGTGYYEQYF. The CDR3 nucleotides read TGTGCCAGCAGTGAAGGTGGGACAGGGTACTACGAGCAGTACTTC.

The V call is TRBV12-3 or TRBV12-4, the J call TRBJ2-7; D unresolved. The CDR3 has 13 amino acids. Deletions cut 5 bases from V and 4 bases from J, with 12 bases between. The CDR3 spells CASSPRPVYEQYF. Here the CDR3 DNA reads TGTGCCAGCAGTCCCAGGCCCGTTTACGAGCAGTACTTC.

This chain joins TRBV5-1 and TRBJ2-7; tentatively, D is TRBD1 (6 bases). Between the trimmed V and J ends, which lost 4 bases and 0 bases, there was a span of 11 bases. CDR3 length: 14 residues. The germline V gene has CDR1 SGHRS and CDR2 YFSETQ. The CDR3 DNA is TGCGCCAGCAGCCCCGGACAGATCTCCTACGAGCAGTACTTC. As protein: CASSPGQISYEQYF.

This rearrangement joins TRBV5-1 to TRBJ2-7; no clear D. The CDR3 runs 15 residues. Germline values: CDR1 SGHRS, CDR2 YFSETQ. The V end lost 4 bases, the J end lost 0 bases, and 14 bases lay between the germline ends. The CDR3, as DNA: TGCGCCAGCAGCCCGCTGGCGGCTAGCTCCTACGAGCAGTACTTC. Translating it yields CASSPLAASSYEQYF.

CDR3 amino acids: CATSDPKGTGGPGPRGYTF. CDR3 DNA sequence: TGTGCCACCAGTGATCCGAAGGGGACAGGGGGACCTGGGCCGAGGGGCTACACCTTC. The rearrangement joins TRBV24-1 to TRBJ1-2, with 11 bases identical to TRBD1. The CDR3 is made up of 19 amino acids. The germline gives CDR1 KGHDR, CDR2 SFDVKD. V dropped 3 bases and J dropped 8; count of bases not matched to a gene: 19.

This clone was seen a single time. The chain couples TRBV28 to TRBJ2-4; tentative D call: TRBD1 (6 bases). In germline, CDR1 is MDHEN, CDR2 SYDVKM. Trimming shortened V by 3 bases and J by 6 bases, and 12 bases separated the two germline ends. The CDR3 is 14 amino acids. The CDR3 nucleotides are TGTGCCAGCAGTTTCCAGGGGCGTGCAAACATTCAGTACTTC. Its protein product is CASSFQGRANIQYF.